A selection of T cell receptor beta chains follows, all from one sample in a study of T cells after yellow fever vaccination. TCRdb re-analysed the 5' RACE reads in MiXCR, keeping a single row per CDR3 protein. In the table there are about 180,000 distinct CDR3 sequences, roughly 6.2% of which are singletons. The specimen comprised CD4+ T cells sorted from PBMCs, sampled on the day of the first yellow fever vaccination. These receptors came from a young man who received the YFV17D yellow fever vaccine. Both conserved end residues are trimmed from each CDR3.

V,J,CDR3
TRBV12-3/TRBV12-4,TRBJ1-6,ASKLGTGGTTLH
TRBV7-9,TRBJ2-7,ASSSGGGYEQY
TRBV6-5,TRBJ1-2,ASSYSYRAGGQGNYGYT
TRBV6-5,TRBJ1-6,ASGWGSDSPLH
TRBV12-3/TRBV12-4,TRBJ1-1,ASSLAGPGTEAF
TRBV12-3/TRBV12-4,TRBJ1-5,ASSWEESNQPQH
TRBV20-1,TRBJ2-4,SARVHPIDVAKNIQY
TRBV5-4,TRBJ2-2,ASPSGASNTGELF
TRBV4-1,TRBJ2-5,ASSLNAPGGDQETQY
TRBV12-3/TRBV12-4,TRBJ1-6,ASSLLGGALH
TRBV7-2,TRBJ1-2,ASSPDYGYT
TRBV7-9,TRBJ2-4,ASSLTVTAKNIQY
TRBV20-1,TRBJ2-1,SASVSLVSDEQF
TRBV11-2,TRBJ2-5,ASSLRPGGETQY
TRBV2,TRBJ2-7,ASSYVDEQY
TRBV20-1,TRBJ2-5,SARDLTGLDQETQY
TRBV5-1,TRBJ1-1,ASKGQVGKNTEAF
TRBV7-3,TRBJ2-7,ASSYGASSSYEQY
TRBV6-2/TRBV6-3,TRBJ2-7,ASSRDYYEQY
TRBV12-5,TRBJ1-2,ASGFDRYGYT
TRBV6-1,TRBJ2-3,ASRAGTYRFTDTQY
TRBV6-2/TRBV6-3,TRBJ2-7,ASSYPGQYEQY
TRBV6-1,TRBJ1-1,ASNPYRGQEAF
TRBV5-1,TRBJ1-2,ASSPPGAGGYT
TRBV6-5,TRBJ2-4,ASSYSPSPLNIQY
TRBV24-1,TRBJ1-5,ATSWADNQPQH
TRBV12-3/TRBV12-4,TRBJ1-5,ASSLVAGVDQPQH
TRBV20-1,TRBJ1-1,SGGGRWTEAF
TRBV3-1,TRBJ2-5,ASSPTKETQY
TRBV20-1,TRBJ1-6,SAPGTGVNSPLH
TRBV6-1,TRBJ2-3,ASSLFGTGTDTQY
TRBV6-2/TRBV6-3,TRBJ1-5,ASSPQRNQPQH
TRBV12-3/TRBV12-4,TRBJ1-2,ASSPTRGAS
TRBV5-1,TRBJ2-3,ASSLEGRGGTDTQY
TRBV29-1,TRBJ1-3,SVSSVSSGNTIY
TRBV6-2/TRBV6-3,TRBJ2-1,ASSPRAGILEQF
TRBV4-2,TRBJ2-6,ASSPRGQGVSGANVLT
TRBV4-2,TRBJ2-5,ASSQGLAGGGETQY
TRBV3-1,TRBJ2-7,ASRGLAEAEQY
TRBV7-2,TRBJ2-7,ASSSRGQGEQY
TRBV30,TRBJ2-4,AWETGILQY
TRBV7-2,TRBJ2-3,ASSYKPSTDTQY
TRBV10-3,TRBJ2-2,AISVSGGDNTGELF
TRBV5-5,TRBJ2-3,ASSPPRAASTDTQY
TRBV4-1,TRBJ1-5,ASRQGGSPNQPQH
TRBV7-9,TRBJ1-3,ASSWTASGNTIY